This T cell receptor beta chain originates from a study of blood T cell repertoires in COVID-19. Study background: Both acute and convalescent COVID-19 samples were obtained from the United States, Italy and Spain. From T cells, B-cell-depleted T cells, or PBMCs came the material, which was cDNA or gDNA.

The CDR3 runs to 16 residues. Trimming cost V 4 bases and J 4 bases; bases outside gene matches: 7. CDR1 and CDR2 from the germline V gene are LNHDA and SQIVND (reference sequence). Measured with immunoSEQ multiplex PCR; TCRdb has only the in-frame clones, and not every one. The sample lists more than 95,000 clones; around 80% were seen once. The rearrangement links TRBV19 to TRBJ2-7, with 13 bases that match TRBD2. Input material: peripheral blood. The receptor was isolated from a man in his forties or fifties with acute or convalescent COVID-19. DNA of the CDR3: TGTGCCAGTAGTACCCGACTAGCGGGAGGTGGTTACGAGCAGTACTTC. It encodes CASSTRLAGGGYEQYF.